This T cell receptor beta chain was profiled in a study of cytomegalovirus exposure and HLA in healthy donors. The CDR3 is made up of 19 amino acids. V shed 0 bases and J 5 bases; nucleotides not matched to a gene: 9. Germline-derived CDR1 and CDR2 are SGHAT and FQNNGV. A multiplex PCR was run with 60 Vbeta primers and 13 Jbeta primers. Only in-frame clones appear in the TCRdb table, and some are missing; sequencing was by immunoSEQ multiplex PCR. The data contain over 100,000 clones, around 73% of them singletons. This TCR came from a man aged 40-49 years in good health and CMV-seronegative. J is TRBJ2-3 and V is TRBV11-2; 15 nucleotides line up with TRBD2. Sequenced material: PBMCs. CDR3 in amino acids: CASSLDGRTSGGVEDTQYF. CDR3 DNA: TGTGCCAGCAGCTTAGATGGGAGGACTAGCGGGGGGGTGGAAGATACGCAGTATTTT.